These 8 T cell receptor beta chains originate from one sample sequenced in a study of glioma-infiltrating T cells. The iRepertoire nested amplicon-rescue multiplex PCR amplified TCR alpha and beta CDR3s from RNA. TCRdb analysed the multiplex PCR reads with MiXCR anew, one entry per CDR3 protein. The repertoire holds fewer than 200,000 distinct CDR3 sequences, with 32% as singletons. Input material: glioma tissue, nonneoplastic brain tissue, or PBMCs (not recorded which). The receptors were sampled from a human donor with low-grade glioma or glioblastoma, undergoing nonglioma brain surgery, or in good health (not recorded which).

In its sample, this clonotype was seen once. The CDR3, as DNA: TGTGCCACCAGCAGAGAGACAGGGGGCGAAGGCTACACCTTC. Translation gives CATSRETGGEGYTF. The chain has TRBV15 and TRBJ1-2; 10 bases agree with TRBD1. J was trimmed by 8 bases and V by 0 bases; bases with no gene match: 3. The CDR3 sequence is 14 residues long. CDR1 and CDR2 from the germline V gene are LNHNV and YYDKDF (reference sequence).

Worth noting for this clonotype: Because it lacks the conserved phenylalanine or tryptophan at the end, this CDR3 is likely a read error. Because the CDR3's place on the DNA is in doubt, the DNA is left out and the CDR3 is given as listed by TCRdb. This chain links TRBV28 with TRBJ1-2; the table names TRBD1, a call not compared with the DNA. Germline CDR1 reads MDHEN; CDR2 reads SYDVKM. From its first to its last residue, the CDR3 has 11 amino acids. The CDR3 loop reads CASSFATGSLV.

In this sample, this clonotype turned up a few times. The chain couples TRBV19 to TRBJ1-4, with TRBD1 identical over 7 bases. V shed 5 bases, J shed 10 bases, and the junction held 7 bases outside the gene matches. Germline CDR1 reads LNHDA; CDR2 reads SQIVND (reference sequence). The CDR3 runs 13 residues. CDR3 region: CASSPGQERKLFF. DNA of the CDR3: TGTGCCAGTAGTCCCGGACAGGAGAGAAAACTGTTTTTT.

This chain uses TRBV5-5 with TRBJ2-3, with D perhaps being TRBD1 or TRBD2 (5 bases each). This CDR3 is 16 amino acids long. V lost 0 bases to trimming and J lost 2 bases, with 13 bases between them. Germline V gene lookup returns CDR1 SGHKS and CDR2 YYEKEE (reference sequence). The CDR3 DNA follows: TGTGCCAGCAGCTTGGAAGGGGACCGCCTCACAGATACGCAGTATTTT. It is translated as CASSLEGDRLTDTQYF.

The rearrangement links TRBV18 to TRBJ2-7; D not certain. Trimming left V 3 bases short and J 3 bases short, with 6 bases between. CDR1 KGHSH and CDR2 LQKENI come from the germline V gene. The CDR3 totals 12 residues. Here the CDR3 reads CASSPQSYEQYF. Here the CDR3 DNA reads TGTGCCAGCTCACCTCAGAGCTACGAGCAGTACTTC.

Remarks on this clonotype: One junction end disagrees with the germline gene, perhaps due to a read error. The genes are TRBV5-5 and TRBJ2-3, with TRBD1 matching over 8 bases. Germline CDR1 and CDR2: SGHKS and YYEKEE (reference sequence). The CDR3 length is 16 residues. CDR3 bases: TGTGCCAGCAGCTTGCGGGACAGGCAATCCCCAGATACGCGGTATTTT. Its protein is CASSLRDRQSPDTRYF.

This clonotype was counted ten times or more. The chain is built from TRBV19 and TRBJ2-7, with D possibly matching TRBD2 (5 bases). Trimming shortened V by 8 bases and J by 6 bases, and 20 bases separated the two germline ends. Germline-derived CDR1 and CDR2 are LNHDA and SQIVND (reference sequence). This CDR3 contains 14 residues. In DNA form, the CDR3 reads TGTGCCAGTTCAAATGTGGGGAGAGTCTCCGAGCAGTACTTC. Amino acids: CASSNVGRVSEQYF. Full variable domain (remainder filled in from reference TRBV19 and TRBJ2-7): DGGITQSPKYLFRKEGQNVTLSCEQNLNHDAMYWYRQDPGQGLRLIYYSQIVNDFQKGDIAEGYSVSREKKESFPLTVTSAQKNPTAFYLCASSNVGRVSEQYFGPGTRLTVT.

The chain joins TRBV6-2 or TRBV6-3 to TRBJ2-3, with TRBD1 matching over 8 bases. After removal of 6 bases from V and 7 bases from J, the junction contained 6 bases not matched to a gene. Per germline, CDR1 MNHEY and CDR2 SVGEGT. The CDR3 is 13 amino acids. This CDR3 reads CASRIQGANTQYF. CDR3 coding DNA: TGTGCCAGCAGGATTCAGGGGGCCAATACGCAGTATTTT.